The sequence of this T cell receptor (beta chain) was determined in a study of blood T cell repertoires in COVID-19. Whole-study context: Acute and convalescent COVID-19 specimens originated in the United States, Italy and Spain. PBMCs, B-cell-depleted T cells, or T cells provided the cDNA or gDNA that made up the material.

This clone was seen only once. In the study's own analysis: Reference gene primer amplification gave estimated nucleated cell counts. Libraries were prepared by immunoSEQ multiplex PCR; TCRdb keeps only in-frame clonotypes and omits some of them. That table furnishes V, J and clone size, whereas the DNA furnished D and trimming. Of 200,000 to 250,000 clones detected, just over 85% appear once; the ten largest clones hold over 1.2%. Germline V gene lookup returns CDR1 SGHRS and CDR2 YFSETQ. The CDR3 sequence is 12 residues long. V lost 7 bases to trimming and J lost 2 bases; unmatched junction nucleotides: 3.

The source of this sequence is a man older than 75 with acute or convalescent COVID-19. V usage is TRBV5-1 and J usage is TRBJ2-7; TRBD1 aligns across 7 bases. The material sequenced was peripheral blood. CDR3 DNA sequence: TGCGCCAGCGGGACAGTCCCCTACGAGCAGTACTTC. Protein: CASGTVPYEQYF.